The next 24 T cell receptor beta chains were all read from a single sample in a study of T cells after posttransplantation cyclophosphamide. The table came from immunoSEQ multiplex PCR; TCRdb's copy has only in-frame clones and leaves some out. The sample contains tens of thousands of clones, none of them singletons. The sample comprised PBMCs. Receptors originate from a woman aged 55 to 70 in good health, CMV-negative, and a related stem cell transplant donor.

This clone has a count of ten or more. The chain recombines TRBV7-2 with TRBJ1-4, with TRBD1 matching 7 bases. With V trimmed by 1 base and J by 5 bases, 4 bases remained unmatched. Germline CDR1 reads SGHTA; CDR2 reads FQGNSA. The CDR3 extends over 15 amino acids. The CDR3 nucleotides read TGTGCCAGCAGCTTAGGGGGGACAGCAAATGAAAAACTGTTTTTT. Amino acids: CASSLGGTANEKLFF. The full variable domain, completed using reference TRBV7-2 and TRBJ1-4, is GAGVSQSPSNKVTEKGKDVELRCDPISGHTALYWYRQSLGQGLEFLIYFQGNSAPDKSGLPSDRFSAERTGGSVSTLTIQRTQQEDSAVYLCASSLGGTANEKLFFGSGTQLSVL.

This clone was detected ten times or more. The V call is TRBV11-2, the J call TRBJ1-1; D is unresolved. Trimming stripped 3 bases from V and 0 bases from J, with 2 bases between. Germline CDR1 is SGHAT and CDR2 is FQNNGV. The CDR3 consists of 12 residues. The CDR3 protein is CASSFVNTEAFF. CDR3 sequence (DNA): TGTGCCAGCAGCTTCGTGAACACTGAAGCTTTCTTT.

This clone was observed many times. The V call is TRBV10-3, the J call TRBJ2-3, with D unclear. The CDR3 extends over 12 amino acids. Trimming cost V 6 bases and J 2 bases, with 6 bases left between them. Germline lookup yields CDR1 ENHRY and CDR2 SYGVKD. DNA of the CDR3: TGTGCCATCAGCCCCAACACAGATACGCAGTATTTT. It encodes CAISPNTDTQYF.

This clone was seen ten or more times. V is TRBV19 and J is TRBJ1-5; tentative D call: TRBD1 (5 bases). Germline CDR1 is LNHDA and CDR2 is SQIVND (reference sequence). This CDR3 spans 13 amino acids. Trimming removed 5 bases from V and 6 bases from J, with 11 bases in between. The CDR3 DNA follows: TGTGCCAGTAGTGGGCAGGGCGGTCAGCCCCAGCATTTT. Amino acids: CASSGQGGQPQHF.

This clone has ten or more counts. The J gene is TRBJ2-2, the V gene TRBV7-8, with 8 positions matching TRBD2. The CDR3 totals 17 residues. Trimming cost V 5 bases and J 9 bases; bases outside gene matches: 17. In germline, CDR1 is SGHVS, CDR2 FQNEAQ. This chain's CDR3 is CASSRHPGLDLLRELFF. CDR3 sequence (DNA): TGTGCCAGCAGCCGACACCCGGGACTAGACCTGCTGCGGGAGCTGTTTTTT.

This clone was seen a handful of times. The V gene is TRBV18, the J gene TRBJ1-1, with 7 bases aligning to TRBD1. The length of the CDR3 is 15 residues. V lost 3 bases to trimming and J lost 4 bases; unmatched junction nucleotides: 8. The germline gives CDR1 KGHSH, CDR2 LQKENI. The CDR3 DNA sequence: TGTGCCAGCTCACCGGGGGTTCAGGGGGGCACTGAAGCTTTCTTT. Translated, it gives CASSPGVQGGTEAFF.

This clone was observed many times. This chain links TRBV19 with TRBJ2-1; 9 nucleotides agree with TRBD1. This CDR3 spans 16 amino acids. Germline V lookup: CDR1 LNHDA, CDR2 SQIVND (reference sequence). With V trimmed by 4 bases and J by 8 bases, 12 bases remained unmatched. DNA for the CDR3: TGTGCCAGTAGTACCCGGGACAGGGCGGGGGCGGATGAGCAGTTCTTC. Translating gives CASSTRDRAGADEQFF.

This clone was seen more than once but under ten times. The chain links TRBV7-9 to TRBJ2-1; no reliable D call. The CDR3 loop spans 14 amino acids. With 1 base removed from V and 7 bases from J, the gap between germline ends came to 11 bases. Germline values: CDR1 SEHNR, CDR2 FQNEAQ (reference sequence). In DNA, the CDR3 is TGTGCCAGCAGCTTAGTCGCTAGTCGGAATGAGCAGTTCTTC. This translates into CASSLVASRNEQFF.

The chain carries TRBV29-1 and TRBJ2-1; 11 bases align to TRBD2. J gave up 0 bases and V 8 bases, and 9 bases lay outside the gene matches. The CDR3 contains 16 residues. The germline V gene has CDR1 SQVTM and CDR2 ANQGSEA. CDR3 bases: TGCAGCCTAGGGACTAGCGGCTCTAGCTCCTACAATGAGCAGTTCTTC. Its protein is CSLGTSGSSSYNEQFF.

In its sample, this clone was seen many times. This sequence joins TRBV2 and TRBJ1-2, with D tentatively TRBD1 (6 bases). V lost 9 bases, J lost 1 base, and 12 bases lay in between. Germline V lookup: CDR1 SNHLY, CDR2 FYNNEI. The CDR3 extends over 13 amino acids. The CDR3 spells CARPGHLNYGYTF. The CDR3 DNA sequence: TGTGCCAGACCGGGACACCTTAACTATGGCTACACCTTC.

This clone appeared many times. V and J are TRBV7-3 and TRBJ2-3; the D is unclear. The CDR3 loop spans 12 amino acids. The V and J ends lost 8 bases and 1 base respectively, with 7 bases between them. Germline assignment: CDR1 SGHTA and CDR2 FQGTGA. CDR3 loop: CASGRGTDTQYF. DNA of the CDR3: TGTGCCAGCGGGCGAGGCACAGATACGCAGTATTTT.

Ten or more counts support this clone. The chain joins TRBV27 to TRBJ2-1; D ambiguous. Germline V CDR1 and CDR2: MNHEY, SMNVEV (reference sequence). The V and J ends lost 3 bases and 6 bases respectively, with 12 bases between them. The CDR3 consists of 14 residues. DNA for the CDR3: TGTGCCAGCAGTTTCCAGTCCCTCCGCAATGAGCAGTTCTTC. Translating it yields CASSFQSLRNEQFF.

At least ten counts were recorded for this clone. The chain has TRBV7-2 and TRBJ2-1, with 7 bases lining up with TRBD2. Germline V gene sequence: CDR1 SGHTA, CDR2 FQGNSA. The CDR3 covers 16 residues. V shed 1 base and J 7 bases; nucleotides not matched to a gene: 10. The CDR3 is CASSLDRASGMNEQFF. For the CDR3, the DNA is TGTGCCAGCAGCTTAGATCGGGCTAGCGGAATGAATGAGCAGTTCTTC.

This clone was counted ten times or more. The V and J genes are TRBV5-6 and TRBJ1-2, with D perhaps TRBD1 (6 bases). The germline CDR1 and CDR2 sequences are SGHDT and YYEEEE. The V end was cut by 0 bases, the J end by 5 bases, with 11 bases between. This CDR3 is built from 14 residues. CDR3 sequence: CASSLGQGIYGYTF. The CDR3 bases are TGTGCCAGCAGCTTGGGTCAGGGGATATATGGCTACACCTTC.

This clone came up a few times. The chain employs TRBV27 and TRBJ2-2; 9 bases agree with TRBD1. Germline-derived CDR1 and CDR2 are MNHEY and SMNVEV (reference sequence). The ends lost 7 bases at V and 3 bases at J; junction bases unmatched: 9. The CDR3 consists of 16 residues. CDR3 region: CASNPFGTGHTGELFF. CDR3 nucleotide sequence: TGTGCCAGCAACCCTTTCGGGACAGGGCACACCGGGGAGCTGTTTTTT.

The sample holds a few counts of this clone. V gene TRBV10-3 combines with J gene TRBJ2-7; the D gene is possibly TRBD2 (5 bases). Trimming removed 4 bases at V and 3 bases at J, with 13 bases between. The CDR3 runs to 14 residues. Germline V gives CDR1 ENHRY, CDR2 SYGVKD. Here the CDR3 DNA reads TGTGCCATCAGTGGAGGGCGAACTAGCTACGAGCAGTACGTC. As protein: CAISGGRTSYEQYV.

This clone has at least ten counts. The J gene is TRBJ2-4, the V gene TRBV11-2; 9 bases are a match to TRBD2. From germline, CDR1 is SGHAT and CDR2 FQNNGV. The CDR3 loop spans 19 amino acids. Losses at the gene ends were 2 bases for V and 1 base for J; bases not matched to a gene: 12. The CDR3 protein is CASSLTGGGGLFAKNIQYF. As DNA, the CDR3 is TGTGCCAGCAGCTTAACGGGCGGGGGGGGACTTTTCGCCAAAAACATTCAGTACTTC.

The chain links TRBV2 to TRBJ2-4; possibly TRBD1 for D (7 bases). This CDR3 contains 14 residues. Trimming cost V 1 base and J 6 bases, with 10 bases left between them. Germline-derived CDR1 and CDR2 are SNHLY and FYNNEI. The CDR3 is CASSEGQGGNIQYF. CDR3 in DNA: TGTGCCAGCAGTGAAGGACAGGGAGGAAACATTCAGTACTTC.

This clone was picked up many times. V and J are TRBV4-1 and TRBJ2-7; 8 bases fit TRBD2. The germline CDR1 and CDR2 sequences are MGHRA and YSYEKL. The CDR3 covers 16 residues. J was trimmed by 2 bases and V by 0 bases; bases with no gene match: 6. CDR3: CASSQDTSGRAYEQYF. The DNA for the CDR3 is TGCGCCAGCAGCCAAGACACTAGCGGACGTGCCTACGAGCAGTACTTC.

Many counts were recorded for this clone. The gene calls are TRBV7-9 and TRBJ1-6; D is ambiguous. The germline gives CDR1 SEHNR, CDR2 FQNEAQ (reference sequence). The CDR3 is 18 amino acids. V lost 5 bases to trimming and J lost 5 bases, with 22 bases between them. CDR3 nucleotides: TGTGCCAGCAGCCTCCCACACGGCGGGCCCATTAATAATTCACCCCTCCACTTT. Amino acid sequence: CASSLPHGGPINNSPLHF. Full variable domain (remainder filled in from reference TRBV7-9 and TRBJ1-6): DTGVSQNPRHKITKRGQNVTFRCDPISEHNRLYWYRQTLGQGPEFLTYFQNEAQLEKSRLLSDRFSAERPKGSFSTLEIQRTEQGDSAMYLCASSLPHGGPINNSPLHFGNGTRLTVT.

In its sample, this clone was seen a few times. The chain is built from TRBV7-2 and TRBJ2-6; weak D call: TRBD2 (6 bases). The CDR3 extends over 18 amino acids. Germline V gene lookup returns CDR1 SGHTA and CDR2 FQGNSA. The V end was cut by 1 base, the J end by 0 bases, with 13 bases between. CDR3 coding DNA: TGTGCCAGCAGCTTAGAACTAGCTTTTCGCTCTGGGGCCAACGTCCTGACTTTC. Its translation is CASSLELAFRSGANVLTF.

This clone was seen repeatedly, ten times or more. The chain recombines TRBV27 with TRBJ1-5; 7 bases fit TRBD1. Germline V lookup: CDR1 MNHEY, CDR2 SMNVEV (reference sequence). V was clipped by 0 bases and J by 6 bases; unmatched bases: 2. The CDR3 has 14 amino acids. CDR3 residues: CASSLSGGSQPQHF. The CDR3 bases are TGTGCCAGCAGTTTATCAGGGGGCAGTCAGCCCCAGCATTTT.

This clone was seen at least ten times. J is TRBJ2-1 and V is TRBV7-6, with D possibly TRBD1 on 6 matching bases. V was cut by 4 bases and J by 2 bases, with 12 bases left in between. This CDR3 spans 15 amino acids. Germline V gene data show CDR1 as SGHVS and CDR2 as FNYEAQ. The CDR3 region is CASSSRTATYNEQFF. The CDR3 nucleotides are TGTGCCAGCAGCTCCAGGACAGCAACCTACAATGAGCAGTTCTTC.

Ten or more counts support this clone. This chain connects TRBV7-3 to TRBJ2-5, with D unclear. The CDR3 loop spans 14 amino acids. Trimming removed 2 bases at V and 0 bases at J, with 7 bases between. CDR1 is SGHTA, CDR2 FQGTGA, per germline. This CDR3 is CASSLGLDQETQYF. The CDR3 nucleotides read TGTGCCAGCAGCTTAGGGCTGGACCAAGAGACCCAGTACTTC.